This T cell receptor beta chain was recorded in a study of blood T cell repertoires in COVID-19. Study as a whole: Samples of COVID-19 (acute and convalescent) were obtained from the United States, Italy and Spain. PBMCs, B-cell-depleted T cells, or T cells provided the cDNA or gDNA that made up the material.

Germline loops: CDR1 MDHEN, CDR2 SYDVKM. V lost 7 bases and J 8 bases, leaving 14 bases between the germline ends. The CDR3 extends over 12 amino acids. In the authors' workflow: Estimation of nucleated cell counts relied on the amplification of reference gene primers. Sequenced by immunoSEQ multiplex PCR; TCRdb stores in-frame clones only, minus some. The V and J calls and clone size are taken from that table; D and trimming were inferred from the DNA. Of about 150,000 clones listed, 78% were seen once; the top ten hold roughly 1.8%. The chain combines TRBV28 with TRBJ1-1, with D tentatively TRBD1 (6 bases). The source material was peripheral blood. The TCR comes from a man older than 75 with acute or convalescent COVID-19. The CDR3 nucleotides are TGTGCCAGCAAAAACAGGGTCGGGGAAGCTTTCTTT. Translated, it gives CASKNRVGEAFF. The whole variable domain, filled in from reference TRBV28 and TRBJ1-1, reads DVKVTQSSRYLVKRTGEKVFLECVQDMDHENMFWYRQDPGLGLRLIYFSYDVKMKEKGDIPEGYSVSREKKERFSLILESASTNQTSMYLCASKNRVGEAFFGQGTRLTVV.